This T cell receptor (beta chain) came from a study of cytotoxic CD8 clonotypes in ibrutinib-treated CLL. Study in general: Average yields of 255,043 productive templates and 94,082 productive rearrangements characterized the samples. Broader study findings: Clonality, elevated at ibrutinib response, dropped back toward baseline at progression. Public clonotypes proved infrequent, and on treatment they shrank or remained steady.

Trimming cost V 6 bases and J 0 bases, with 15 bases left between them. CDR1 is SNHLY and CDR2 is FYNNEI in the germline V gene. This CDR3 region has 15 residues. In this sample, this clone turned up once. Its specificity is unknown. Clones were sequenced by immunoSEQ multiplex PCR, and TCRdb holds only the in-frame ones, with some missing. This table holds approximately 120,000 clones, 84% found once. The sample here was PBMCs, taken after 24 months of ibrutinib treatment. The chain carries TRBV2 and TRBJ2-7, with D possibly TRBD2 on 6 matching bases. The receptor was derived from a human donor with chronic lymphocytic leukemia. This CDR3 reads CASSFTSRNSYEQYF. In DNA form, the CDR3 reads TGTGCCAGCAGCTTTACTAGCCGAAACTCCTACGAGCAGTACTTC. The variable domain in full, with the rest retrieved from reference TRBV2 and TRBJ2-7, is EPEVTQTPSHQVTQMGQEVILRCVPISNHLYFYWYRQILGQKVEFLVSFYNNEISEKSEIFDDQFSVERPDGSNFTLKIRSTKLEDSAMYFCASSFTSRNSYEQYFGPGTRLTVT.